The T cell receptor beta chain under discussion was sequenced for a study of early T cells in non-severe SARS-CoV-2 infection. In the study overall: It was bulk RNA from unsorted whole blood that was sequenced, and the chains were unpaired.

This clonotype appeared many times. Trimming removed 0 bases from V and 2 bases from J, with 8 bases in between. There are 14 residues in the CDR3. In germline, CDR1 is SGHKS, CDR2 YYEKEE (reference sequence). TCRdb re-analysed the 5' RACE reads in MiXCR, keeping a single row per CDR3 protein. Of about 26,000 distinct CDR3 sequences listed, roughly 4% are singletons. Sequencing was performed on whole blood. The origin of this receptor is an adult who was a healthcare worker with PCR-confirmed SARS-CoV-2 infection or an uninfected control (not recorded which). V and J are TRBV5-5 and TRBJ1-1; the D is unclear. Here the CDR3 DNA reads TGTGCCAGCAGCTTGGTCGGAGTCAACACTGAAGCTTTCTTT. Its protein is CASSLVGVNTEAFF.